This T cell receptor (beta chain) is drawn from a study of blood T cell repertoires in COVID-19. As for the study in general: Researchers got acute and convalescent COVID-19 samples from the United States, Italy and Spain. In each case, the material was cDNA or gDNA derived from T cells, B-cell-depleted T cells, or PBMCs.

In the study's own analysis: It was from reference gene primer amplification that nucleated cell counts were estimated. Here immunoSEQ multiplex PCR was the method, and the copy in TCRdb shows in-frame clones only, minus some. The D gene and trimming were derived from the DNA, and the V and J assignments and clone size from that table. Among approximately 470,000 clones listed, 80% to 90% were seen once. Material for sequencing was peripheral blood. This TCR derives from a human donor in a cohort sampled during active COVID-19.

The CDR3 coding sequence is TGTGCCAGCAGAGTTAGCGGGAAAAACACAGATACGCAGTATTTT. Translating gives CASRVSGKNTDTQYF. V gene TRBV6-5 combines with J gene TRBJ2-3, with 8 bases fitting TRBD2. Germline CDR1 MNHEY, CDR2 SVGAGI. V lost 6 bases and J lost 2; bases outside the gene matches: 7. This CDR3 has 15 residues.